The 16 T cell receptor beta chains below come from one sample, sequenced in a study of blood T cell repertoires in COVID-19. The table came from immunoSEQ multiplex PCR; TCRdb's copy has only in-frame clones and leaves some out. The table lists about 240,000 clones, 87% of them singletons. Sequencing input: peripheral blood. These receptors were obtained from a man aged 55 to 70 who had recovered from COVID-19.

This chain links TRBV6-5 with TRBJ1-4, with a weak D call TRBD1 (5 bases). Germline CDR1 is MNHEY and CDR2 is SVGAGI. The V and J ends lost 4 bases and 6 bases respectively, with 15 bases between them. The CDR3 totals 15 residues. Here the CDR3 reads CASSSGSDLDEKLFF. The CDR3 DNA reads TGTGCCAGCAGTTCAGGGTCGGACCTTGATGAAAAACTGTTTTTT.

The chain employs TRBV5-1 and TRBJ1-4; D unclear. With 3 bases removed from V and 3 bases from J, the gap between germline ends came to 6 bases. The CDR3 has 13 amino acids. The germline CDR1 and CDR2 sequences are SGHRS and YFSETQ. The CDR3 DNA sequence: TGCGCCAGCAGCTCAATTCCTAATGAAAAACTGTTTTTT. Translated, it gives CASSSIPNEKLFF.

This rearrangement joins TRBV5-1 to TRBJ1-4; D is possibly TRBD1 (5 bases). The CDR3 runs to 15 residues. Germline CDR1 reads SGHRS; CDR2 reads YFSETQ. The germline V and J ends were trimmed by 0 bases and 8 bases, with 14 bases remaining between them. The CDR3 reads CASSLEGRLREKLFF. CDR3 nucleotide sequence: TGCGCCAGCAGCTTGGAGGGGCGTCTCCGGGAAAAACTGTTTTTT. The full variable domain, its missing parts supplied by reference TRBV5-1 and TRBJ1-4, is KAGVTQTPRYLIKTRGQQVTLSCSPISGHRSVSWYQQTPGQGLQFLFEYFSETQRNKGNFPGRFSGRQFSNSRSEMNVSTLELGDSALYLCASSLEGRLREKLFFGSGTQLSVL.

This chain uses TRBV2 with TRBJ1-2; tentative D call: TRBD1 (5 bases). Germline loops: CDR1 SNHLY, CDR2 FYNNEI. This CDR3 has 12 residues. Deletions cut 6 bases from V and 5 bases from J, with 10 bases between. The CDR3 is CASSPRDYGYTF. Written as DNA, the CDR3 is TGTGCCAGCAGCCCCAGGGATTATGGCTACACCTTC.

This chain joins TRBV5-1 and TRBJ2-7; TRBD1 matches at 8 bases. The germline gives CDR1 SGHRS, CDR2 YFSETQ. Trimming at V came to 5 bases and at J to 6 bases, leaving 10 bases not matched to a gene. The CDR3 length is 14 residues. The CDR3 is CASSSGTGALEQYV. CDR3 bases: TGCGCCAGCAGTTCCGGGACAGGTGCTCTCGAGCAGTACGTC.

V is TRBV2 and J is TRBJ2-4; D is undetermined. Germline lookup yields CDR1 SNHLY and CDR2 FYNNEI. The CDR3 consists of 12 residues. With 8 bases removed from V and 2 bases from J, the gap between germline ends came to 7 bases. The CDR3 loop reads CASRQTKNIQYF. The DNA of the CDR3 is TGTGCCAGCCGCCAGACCAAAAACATTCAGTACTTC.

CDR3 loop: CASSILLSGTDTQYF. The DNA of the CDR3 is TGTGCCAGTAGTATTTTGTTATCCGGTACAGATACGCAGTATTTT. The chain joins TRBV19 to TRBJ2-3; D is uncertain. V lost 3 bases, J lost 3 bases, and 13 bases lay in between. CDR1 is LNHDA and CDR2 is SQIVND in the germline V gene (reference sequence). CDR3 size: 15 residues.

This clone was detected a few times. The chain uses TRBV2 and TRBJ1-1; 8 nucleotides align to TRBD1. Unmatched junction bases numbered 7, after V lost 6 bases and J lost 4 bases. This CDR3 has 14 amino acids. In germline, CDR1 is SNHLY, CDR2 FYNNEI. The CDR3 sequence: CASRRTGSSTEAFF. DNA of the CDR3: TGTGCCAGCAGAAGGACAGGGAGTTCCACTGAAGCTTTCTTT.

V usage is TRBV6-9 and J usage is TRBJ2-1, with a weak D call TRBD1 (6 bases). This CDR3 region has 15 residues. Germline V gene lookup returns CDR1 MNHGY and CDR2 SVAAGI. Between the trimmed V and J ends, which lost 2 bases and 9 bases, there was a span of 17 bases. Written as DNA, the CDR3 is TGTGCCAGCAGTTATGTTCGGGGCCTAGGGGGTGAGCAGTTCTTC. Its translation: CASSYVRGLGGEQFF.

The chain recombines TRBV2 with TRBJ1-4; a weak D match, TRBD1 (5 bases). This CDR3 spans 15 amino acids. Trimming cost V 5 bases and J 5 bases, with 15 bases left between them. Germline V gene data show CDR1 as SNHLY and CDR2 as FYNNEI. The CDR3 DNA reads TGTGCCAGCAGTCCTCGGGGAGGGGACAATGAAAAACTGTTTTTT. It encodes CASSPRGGDNEKLFF.

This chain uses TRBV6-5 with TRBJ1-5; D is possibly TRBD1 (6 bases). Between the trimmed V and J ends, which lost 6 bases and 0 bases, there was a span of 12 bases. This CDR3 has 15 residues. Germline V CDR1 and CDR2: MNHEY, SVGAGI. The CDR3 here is CASRPLRGSNQPQHF. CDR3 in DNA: TGTGCCAGCAGGCCACTCAGGGGTAGCAATCAGCCCCAGCATTTT.

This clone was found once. CDR3 residues: CASSLGINRESDEQYV. The CDR3 DNA is TGCGCCAGCAGCTTGGGAATTAACAGGGAGAGCGACGAGCAGTACGTC. J is TRBJ2-7 and V is TRBV5-1, with D maybe TRBD1 (6 bases). The length of the CDR3 is 16 residues. The V and J ends lost 0 bases and 5 bases respectively, with 18 bases between them. The V gene's germline CDR1 is SGHRS and CDR2 YFSETQ.

The CDR3 coding sequence is TGTGCCACCAGTGGCACAGGGGTGGTCGGGGAGCTGTTTTTT. Its translation is CATSGTGVVGELFF. The V and J genes are TRBV24-1 and TRBJ2-2, with TRBD1 matching over 7 bases. This CDR3 contains 14 residues. Germline values: CDR1 KGHDR, CDR2 SFDVKD. The trim removed 5 bases at V and 7 bases at J, leaving 6 bases unmatched.

The CDR3 loop reads CASSFGQGWDTQYF. CDR3 nucleotides: TGTGCCAGCAGCTTTGGACAGGGATGGGATACGCAGTATTTT. The chain is built from TRBV11-3 and TRBJ2-3; TRBD1 agrees at 8 bases. The CDR3 has 14 amino acids. CDR1 and CDR2 from the germline V gene are SGHNT and YENEEA. The V gene end was trimmed by 3 bases and the J gene end by 6 bases; junction bases not matched to a gene: 5.

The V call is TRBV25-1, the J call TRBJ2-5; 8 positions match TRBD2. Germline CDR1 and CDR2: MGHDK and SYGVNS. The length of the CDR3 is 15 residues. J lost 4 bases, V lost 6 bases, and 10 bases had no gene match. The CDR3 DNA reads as TGTGCCAGCAGCCTGCCCCGGGGGGGAATAGAGACCCAGTACTTC. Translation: CASSLPRGGIETQYF.

The CDR3 is CASSSIAGGMPTQYF. In nucleotides, the CDR3 is TGTGCCAGCAGCTCAATAGCGGGGGGGATGCCGACCCAGTACTTC. V and J are TRBV11-2 and TRBJ2-5; 11 nucleotides align to TRBD2. The length of the CDR3 is 15 residues. In germline, CDR1 is SGHAT, CDR2 FQNNGV. Unmatched junction bases numbered 8, after V lost 4 bases and J lost 7 bases.